This T cell receptor beta chain originates from a study of control samples from healthy donors and cancer patients. CDR3 size: 15 residues. The V and J ends lost 8 bases and 3 bases, in that order; junction bases with no gene match: 7. Germline V CDR1 and CDR2: LGHNA, YNFKEQ. This clone was observed a single time. Assay used: immunoSEQ multiplex PCR; TCRdb lists only in-frame clones, some missing. The repertoire has fewer than 15,000 clones, 77% of them found once; the top ten carry 8.4%. The chain couples TRBV4-2 to TRBJ2-5; 12 nucleotides match TRBD2. The origin of this receptor is a male donor with melanoma. The sample consisted of formalin-fixed, paraffin-embedded tissue. CDR3 amino acids: CASGSSGGAEETQYF. CDR3 DNA: TGTGCCAGCGGATCTAGCGGGGGGGCAGAAGAGACCCAGTACTTC.